These 13 T cell receptor beta chains share one sample of origin, sequenced in a study of patients and donors after allogeneic stem cell transplantation. One entry per CDR3 protein results from TCRdb running MiXCR on the RT-PCR reads. The sample has about 960,000 distinct CDR3 sequences, 18% seen once; the top ten hold 5% to 6.5%. Sequencing was performed on blood, either unsorted or a sorted T cell fraction (not recorded which). These receptors were obtained from a human donor who was either an allogeneic HSCT recipient or a stem cell or donor lymphocyte infusion donor (not recorded which). It is not recorded whose cells these are; they may come from a transplant donor.

V and J are TRBV18 and TRBJ1-2; 8 positions match TRBD1. J was trimmed by 4 bases and V by 2 bases; bases with no gene match: 6. The CDR3 extends over 15 amino acids. Germline-derived CDR1 and CDR2 are KGHSH and LQKENI. The CDR3 here is CASSPGRQGSYGYTF. Here the CDR3 DNA reads TGTGCCAGCTCACCAGGGAGACAGGGGTCCTATGGCTACACCTTC. The full variable domain, its missing parts supplied by reference TRBV18 and TRBJ1-2, is NAGVMQNPRHLVRRRGQEARLRCSPMKGHSHVYWYRQLPEEGLKFMVYLQKENIIDESGMPKERFSAEFPKEGPSILRIQQVVRGDSAAYFCASSPGRQGSYGYTFGSGTRLTVV.

This clonotype was counted only a few times. V is TRBV5-1 and J is TRBJ2-3; no definite D call. Germline CDR1 is SGHRS and CDR2 is YFSETQ. V lost 6 bases, J lost 0 bases, and 11 bases lay in between. The CDR3 is made up of 14 amino acids. CDR3 sequence: CASTAGPSTDTQYF. The CDR3 DNA follows: TGCGCCAGCACCGCCGGTCCTAGCACAGATACGCAGTATTTT.

The chain combines TRBV6-1 with TRBJ2-7; 8 bases match TRBD1. Germline trimming cut 5 bases from V and 3 bases from J; bases unmatched to any gene: 6. The CDR3 consists of 14 residues. In germline, CDR1 is MNHNS, CDR2 SASEGT. In DNA form, the CDR3 reads TGTGCCAGCAGTCGCGGGACAGGACTCTACGAGCAGTACTTC. This gives the protein CASSRGTGLYEQYF.

The table lists this clonotype with a few counts. This chain uses TRBV6-1 with TRBJ1-1; a weak D match, TRBD1 (6 bases). The CDR3 is 14 amino acids. Germline CDR1 and CDR2: MNHNS and SASEGT. The ends were cut back, 6 bases at V and 6 bases at J, with 17 bases in the middle. The CDR3 DNA reads as TGTGCCAGCAGCCGAAGGGGTACAGGGTCTGAAGCTTTCTTT. It is translated as CASSRRGTGSEAFF.

J is TRBJ2-1 and V is TRBV20-1; 8 nucleotides line up with TRBD2. CDR3 length: 13 residues. V lost 4 bases and J lost 1; bases outside the gene matches: 0. Germline lookup yields CDR1 DFQATT and CDR2 SNEGSKA (reference sequence). The DNA of the CDR3 is TGCAGTGCTACGGGGGGGTCCTACAATGAGCAGTTCTTC. It encodes CSATGGSYNEQFF.

The chain has TRBV29-1 and TRBJ2-5; 10 bases line up with TRBD1. The CDR3 consists of 13 residues. J gave up 5 bases and V 4 bases, and 4 bases lay outside the gene matches. Germline assignment: CDR1 SQVTM and CDR2 ANQGSEA. The DNA of the CDR3 is TGCAGCGTTGTGACAGGGGGCACGGAGACCCAGTACTTC. This codes for CSVVTGGTETQYF.

The rearrangement links TRBV4-1 to TRBJ2-7; 13 positions match TRBD2. Germline loops: CDR1 MGHRA, CDR2 YSYEKL. V lost 3 bases, J lost 6 bases, and 2 bases stayed unmatched. The CDR3 is 14 residues long. The CDR3: CASSQRLAGGEQYF. CDR3 coding DNA: TGCGCCAGCAGCCAGCGACTAGCGGGAGGCGAGCAGTACTTC.

This clonotype was counted only a few times. The CDR3 loop reads CASRWDRQSMSYTF. DNA of the CDR3: TGTGCCAGCCGGTGGGACCGACAGTCTATGAGCTACACCTTC. The chain is built from TRBV6-1 and TRBJ1-2; TRBD1 might be the D (5 bases). With 8 bases removed from V and 9 bases from J, the gap between germline ends came to 22 bases. Germline-derived CDR1 and CDR2 are MNHNS and SASEGT. This CDR3 has 14 residues.

This clonotype was counted only a few times. The V call is TRBV20-1, the J call TRBJ2-7; the D gene could be TRBD1 or TRBD2 (6 bases each). V was clipped by 1 base and J by 2 bases, with 12 bases between them. Germline lookup yields CDR1 DFQATT and CDR2 SNEGSKA (reference sequence). The length of the CDR3 is 14 residues. CDR3 residues: CSARVRGGPYEQYF. The CDR3 region has the DNA TGCAGTGCTAGAGTCAGGGGAGGTCCCTACGAGCAGTACTTC.

This clonotype occurred many times. The chain combines TRBV5-1 with TRBJ1-5, with D perhaps TRBD1 (5 bases). Trimming removed 2 bases at V and 1 base at J, with 10 bases between. Germline-derived CDR1 and CDR2 are SGHRS and YFSETQ. This CDR3 has 15 residues. This chain's CDR3 is CASSLGDASNQPQHF. The CDR3, as DNA: TGCGCCAGCAGCTTAGGGGACGCGAGCAATCAGCCCCAGCATTTT. Filled out from reference TRBV5-1 and TRBJ1-5, the complete variable domain reads KAGVTQTPRYLIKTRGQQVTLSCSPISGHRSVSWYQQTPGQGLQFLFEYFSETQRNKGNFPGRFSGRQFSNSRSEMNVSTLELGDSALYLCASSLGDASNQPQHFGDGTRLSIL.

The rearrangement joins TRBV5-1 to TRBJ2-2; no reliable D call. Germline-derived CDR1 and CDR2 are SGHRS and YFSETQ. CDR3 length: 12 amino acids. Trimming left V 6 bases short and J 3 bases short, with 6 bases between. The CDR3 DNA sequence: TGCGCCAGCAATACAGACACCGGGGAGCTGTTTTTT. This translates into CASNTDTGELFF.

The chain uses TRBV24-1 and TRBJ2-3; no firm D call. The length of the CDR3 is 15 residues. Trimming took off 0 bases at V and 3 bases at J, with 9 bases between the two ends. Germline V gene sequence: CDR1 KGHDR, CDR2 SFDVKD. CDR3 sequence: CATSDLQMGTDTQYF. CDR3 sequence (DNA): TGTGCCACCAGTGATTTGCAAATGGGGACAGATACGCAGTATTTT.

This clonotype was detected only a few times. V is TRBV25-1 and J is TRBJ2-5; TRBD1 matches 10 bases. Trimming cost V 4 bases and J 3 bases; bases outside gene matches: 5. This CDR3 has 15 residues. Germline CDR1 is MGHDK and CDR2 is SYGVNS. The CDR3 coding sequence is TGTGCCAGCAGTGGATTGGACAGGGGGGAAGAGACCCAGTACTTC. It specifies CASSGLDRGEETQYF. Variable domain in full (rest from reference TRBV25-1 and TRBJ2-5): EADIYQTPRYLVIGTGKKITLECSQTMGHDKMYWYQQDPGMELHLIHYSYGVNSTEKGDLSSESTVSRIRTEHFPLTLESARPSHTSQYLCASSGLDRGEETQYFGPGTRLLVL.